These 30 T cell receptor beta chains came from one sample sequenced in a study of tumor-infiltrating lymphocytes in primary liver carcinoma. Total RNA amounting to 450 to 500 ng was the source from which TCR beta cDNA was made with a constant-region primer. Generation of the TCR beta libraries relied on three nested multiplex PCR rounds using slightly modified ARM-PCR. Running 10 cycles apiece, the first two PCR rounds relied on TRBV1-TRBV30 forward primers together with a C-beta reverse primer. Using its own MiXCR run on the multiplex PCR reads, TCRdb lists one record per CDR3 protein. The sample holds 250,000 to 400,000 distinct CDR3 sequences, around three fifths seen once. Blood RNA came from unsorted whole blood; germline DNA was also extracted. Sequenced sample: peripheral blood. The receptors stem from a man in his forties with primary liver carcinoma and hepatitis B virus infection.

This clonotype has a handful of counts. This may stem from a read error, because a much larger clone lies one nucleotide away. This rearrangement joins TRBV5-1 to TRBJ1-2; no definite D call. V lost 4 bases and J lost 4, with 14 bases in between. The length of the CDR3 is 14 residues. Germline CDR1 SGHRS, CDR2 YFSETQ. The CDR3 region has the DNA TGCGCCAGCAGCCTCGCGTCAGGAGGCTATGGCTACACCTTC. Amino acid sequence: CASSLASGGYGYTF.

Concerning this clonotype: Its ends do not fully match the called genes, so a read error is possible. J is TRBJ2-2 and V is TRBV24-1; 7 positions agree with TRBD2. The CDR3 has 15 amino acids. Germline CDR1 KGHDR, CDR2 SFDVKD. The CDR3 loop is CATKAAGAATRELFF. CDR3 nucleotide sequence: TGTGCCACCAAGGCGGCGGGAGCGGCCACCCGGGAGCTGTTTTTT.

The rearrangement uses TRBV11-2 and TRBJ2-1, with a tentative D call TRBD1 (5 bases). With 5 bases removed from V and 9 bases from J, the gap between germline ends came to 23 bases. The CDR3 extends over 16 amino acids. CDR1 and CDR2 (germline): SGHAT, FQNNGV. CDR3 bases: TGTGCCAGCAGCCTCTGGGGCGGCAATGGTGTTGCTGAGCAGTTCTTC. Its translation is CASSLWGGNGVAEQFF. The full variable domain, with the rest looked up from reference TRBV11-2 and TRBJ2-1, is EAGVAQSPRYKIIEKRQSVAFWCNPISGHATLYWYQQILGQGPKLLIQFQNNGVVDDSQLPKDRFSAERLKGVDSTLKIQPAKLEDSAVYLCASSLWGGNGVAEQFFGPGTRLTVL.

The V call is TRBV2, the J call TRBJ2-1; 13 nucleotides align to TRBD2. V lost 4 bases, J lost 2 bases, and 8 bases stayed unmatched. From germline, CDR1 is SNHLY and CDR2 FYNNEI. The CDR3 has 18 amino acids. CDR3 bases: TGTGCCAGCAGTGCGTTGTTAACTAGCGGGAGGGCCTACAATGAGCAGTTCTTC. Translated: CASSALLTSGRAYNEQFF.

This clonotype came up once. A much larger clone sits a single nucleotide away, making a read error possible. The CDR3 end shows no conserved phenylalanine or tryptophan, and so a read error is likely. This chain connects TRBV10-3 to TRBJ1-1; 9 bases line up with TRBD1. With 6 bases clipped from V and 1 base from J, the junction kept 3 bases outside the gene matches. The CDR3 is 14 residues long. The germline V gene encodes CDR1 ENHRY and CDR2 SYGVKD. The CDR3 here is CAIRGQGANTEAFY. CDR3 nucleotides: TGTGCCATCAGGGGACAGGGAGCGAACACTGAAGCTTTCTAT.

With respect to this clonotype: Possible read error: a much larger clone is one base away. V gene TRBV6-1 combines with J gene TRBJ2-1, with 7 positions matching TRBD2. CDR1 and CDR2 from the germline V gene are MNHNS and SASEGT. This CDR3 is built from 14 residues. CDR3 region: CASRPLGGNDELFF. The CDR3 DNA reads as TGTGCCAGCAGACCTCTGGGAGGGAACGATGAGCTGTTCTTC.

In this sample, this clonotype turned up a few times. This sequence joins TRBV12-3 or TRBV12-4 and TRBJ2-7; D may be TRBD2 (5 bases). V was shortened by 6 bases and J by 4 bases, with 13 bases between the two germline ends. The CDR3 sequence is 13 residues long. The CDR3 region is CASSRGRYYEQYF. The CDR3, as DNA: TGTGCCAGCAGCCGGGGTCGGTATTACGAGCAGTACTTC.

About this clonotype: Possible read error: a much larger clone is one base away. CDR3: CASRLVGGSGPSYGYTF. The CDR3 DNA is TGTGCCAGCAGGTTGGTTGGGGGCTCGGGACCGAGCTATGGCTACACCTTC. The V gene is TRBV5-5, the J gene TRBJ1-2; a weak D match, TRBD1 (6 bases). CDR3 length: 17 amino acids. CDR1 and CDR2 from the germline V gene are SGHKS and YYEKEE (reference sequence).

Here the CDR3 reads CARRALQRERVYEQYF. CDR3 in DNA: TGTGCCAGAAGGGCTCTTCAGCGGGAGAGAGTCTACGAGCAGTACTTC. The chain links TRBV11-2 to TRBJ2-7; 8 bases are shared with TRBD2. Looked up from germline, CDR1 is SGHAT and CDR2 is FQNNGV. With 9 bases clipped from V and 3 bases from J, the junction kept 16 bases outside the gene matches. This CDR3 contains 16 residues. The whole variable domain, remainder taken from reference TRBV11-2 and TRBJ2-7, is EAGVAQSPRYKIIEKRQSVAFWCNPISGHATLYWYQQILGQGPKLLIQFQNNGVVDDSQLPKDRFSAERLKGVDSTLKIQPAKLEDSAVYLCARRALQRERVYEQYFGPGTRLTVT.

Turning to this clonotype: A read error may explain this, as a much larger clone is one base away. J is TRBJ2-1 and V is TRBV4-3; TRBD2 is a possible D gene (5 bases). This CDR3 is built from 16 residues. CDR1 is LGHNA and CDR2 is YSLEER in the germline V gene. CDR3 sequence (DNA): TGCGCCAACAGCCATGACTACCGAAGCTCCTACAATGAGCAGTTCTTC. Its translation: CANSHDYRSSYNEQFF.

Concerning this clonotype: A much larger clone differs from this one at a single base, so this may be a read error. This sequence joins TRBV6-5 and TRBJ1-1; the D gene is possibly TRBD1 (5 bases). With 4 bases removed from V and 1 base from J, the gap between germline ends came to 28 bases. The length of the CDR3 is 20 residues. The germline V gene encodes CDR1 MNHEY and CDR2 SVGAGI. The CDR3 is CASSSQPTFIREWRNTEAFF. In nucleotides, the CDR3 is TGTGCCAGCAGTTCCCAGCCTACCTTCATCAGGGAGTGGAGGAACACTGAAGCTTTCTTT.

Note on this clonotype: A much larger clone lies a single base off, so this may be a read error. The genes are TRBV6-1 and TRBJ1-5; tentatively, D is TRBD1 (5 bases). The CDR3 loop spans 15 amino acids. The V end was cut by 4 bases, the J end by 2 bases, with 12 bases between. Germline V gene data show CDR1 as MNHNS and CDR2 as SASEGT. CDR3 in DNA: TGTGCCAGCAGTGTCGACAGATGGGGCAATCAGCCCCAGCATTTT. Encoded protein: CASSVDRWGNQPQHF.

This clonotype was detected many times. J is TRBJ2-4 and V is TRBV4-1, with D possibly matching TRBD1 (6 bases). Germline CDR1 MGHRA, CDR2 YSYEKL. This CDR3 has 19 amino acids. Trimming took 1 base from V and 0 from J, leaving 19 bases between them. This CDR3 reads CASSQGGLRDNIAKNIQYF. CDR3 nucleotide sequence: TGCGCCAGCAGCCAAGGCGGACTTAGGGACAATATAGCCAAAAACATTCAGTACTTC.

To note about this clonotype: No conserved phenylalanine or tryptophan ends this CDR3, so it is likely a read error. This chain joins TRBV6-2 or TRBV6-3 and TRBJ2-1; 13 positions agree with TRBD2. The length of the CDR3 is 16 residues. CDR1 MNHEY and CDR2 SVGEGT come from the germline V gene. DNA of the CDR3: TGTGCCAACAGTCCCCGGACTAGCGGGAGAGCAAATGAGCAGTTCTCC. Translation gives CANSPRTSGRANEQFS.

Points on this clonotype: A much larger clonotype is one base distant, so this may be a read error. The CDR3 coding sequence is TGTGCCAGCAGTGAGACTAGGGCTTACAATGAGCAGTTCTTC. Translated, it gives CASSETRAYNEQFF. This sequence joins TRBV25-1 and TRBJ2-1, with a weak D call TRBD2 (6 bases). The ends were cut back, 3 bases at V and 4 bases at J, with 10 bases in the middle. The CDR3 runs 14 residues. Per germline, CDR1 MGHDK and CDR2 SYGVNS. The full variable domain, in which reference TRBV25-1 and TRBJ2-1 provide the parts outside the CDR3, is EADIYQTPRYLVIGTGKKITLECSQTMGHDKMYWYQQDPGMELHLIHYSYGVNSTEKGDLSSESTVSRIRTEHFPLTLESARPSHTSQYLCASSETRAYNEQFFGPGTRLTVL.

The genes are TRBV5-1 and TRBJ1-4; D ambiguous. The ends were cut back, 3 bases at V and 7 bases at J, with 13 bases in the middle. Germline lookup yields CDR1 SGHRS and CDR2 YFSETQ. The CDR3 runs to 14 residues. The DNA of the CDR3 is TGCGCCAGCAGCTGGTCCCAAGGATGTGAAAAACTGTTTTTT. Translating it yields CASSWSQGCEKLFF.

The V call is TRBV6-1, the J call TRBJ1-2; D not certain. Trimming left V 3 bases short and J 9 bases short, with 14 bases between. CDR1 is MNHNS and CDR2 is SASEGT in the germline V gene. This CDR3 spans 13 amino acids. The CDR3 DNA reads as TGTGCCAGCAGTGACCATATCTTTGGGAGCTACACCTTC. This codes for CASSDHIFGSYTF.

This clonotype showed up just a few times. V usage is TRBV5-1 and J usage is TRBJ2-7, with 8 bases fitting TRBD1. Trimming cost V 4 bases and J 7 bases; bases outside gene matches: 7. CDR3 length: 13 amino acids. The germline gives CDR1 SGHRS, CDR2 YFSETQ. The CDR3 DNA follows: TGCGCCAGCAGCACCGGACAGGGCCGGGAGCAGTACTTC. Its protein is CASSTGQGREQYF.

This clonotype was recorded at least ten times. This chain uses TRBV11-2 with TRBJ2-7, with D possibly TRBD1 on 5 matching bases. V dropped 0 bases and J dropped 1 base, with 7 bases sitting between them. CDR3 length: 14 residues. The germline CDR1 and CDR2 sequences are SGHAT and FQNNGV. The CDR3 DNA reads TGTGCCAGCAGCTTAGATCGACAGTCCTACGAGCAGTACTTC. This codes for CASSLDRQSYEQYF.

For this clonotype: This clone may be a read error of a much larger clone one base away. V gene TRBV4-1 combines with J gene TRBJ1-4, with 8 bases identical to TRBD1. Trimming at V came to 4 bases and at J to 6 bases, leaving 10 bases not matched to a gene. CDR1 is MGHRA, CDR2 YSYEKL, per germline. The CDR3 is 16 amino acids. The CDR3 sequence is CASSPDPRGRDEKLFF. The CDR3 DNA is TGCGCCAGCAGCCCAGACCCCAGGGGGCGCGATGAAAAACTGTTTTTT.

Regarding this clonotype: The junction departs from germline at one end; a sequencing error may be responsible. V usage is TRBV11-1 and J usage is TRBJ2-7; no reliable D call. The length of the CDR3 is 13 residues. CDR1 SGHAT and CDR2 FQDESV come from the germline V gene (reference sequence). CDR3 coding DNA: TGTGTCAGCAGCCCGGACCTCTCCTACGAGCAATACTTC. It yields the protein CVSSPDLSYEQYF.

On this clonotype itself: Germline is not matched at one junction end, which may reflect a read error. J is TRBJ1-5 and V is TRBV6-2 or TRBV6-3; D unclear. Germline V gene sequence: CDR1 MNHEY, CDR2 SVGEGT. The CDR3 runs to 15 residues. The CDR3 spells CASSSAGEVNKPQHF. In DNA form, the CDR3 reads TGTGCCAGCAGTTCTGCCGGGGAGGTCAATAAGCCACAGCATTTT.

CDR3 bases: TGTGCCAGCAGCAAGATTGACAGGGAAAGTCAGCCCCAGCATTTT. Translating it yields CASSKIDRESQPQHF. This chain connects TRBV7-2 to TRBJ1-5; 7 nucleotides agree with TRBD1. The CDR3 consists of 15 residues. Germline-derived CDR1 and CDR2 are SGHTA and FQGNSA. The V and J ends lost 5 bases and 6 bases, in that order; junction bases with no gene match: 10. The whole variable domain, filled in from reference TRBV7-2 and TRBJ1-5, reads GAGVSQSPSNKVTEKGKDVELRCDPISGHTALYWYRQSLGQGLEFLIYFQGNSAPDKSGLPSDRFSAERTGGSVSTLTIQRTQQEDSAVYLCASSKIDRESQPQHFGDGTRLSIL.

This clonotype has just one count. With a much larger clone just one base away, this may be a read error. The gene calls are TRBV6-5 and TRBJ1-1, with 7 bases aligning to TRBD1. The CDR3 loop spans 13 amino acids. CDR1 and CDR2 from the germline V gene are MNHEY and SVGAGI. Trimming at V came to 6 bases and at J to 13 bases, leaving 14 bases not matched to a gene. The CDR3 DNA is TGTGCCAGCAGCCAAAGACAGGGCCGAGGTGTTTTCTTT. As protein: CASSQRQGRGVFF.

Turning to this clonotype: This may come from a read error, since a much larger clone is one base off. This CDR3 fails to terminate in the conserved phenylalanine or tryptophan, so it likely reflects a read error. The rearrangement uses TRBV4-3 and TRBJ2-3, with TRBD2 matching 12 bases. Trimming removed 1 base from V and 1 base from J; junction bases left unmatched: 3. This CDR3 comprises 17 residues. Germline values: CDR1 LGHNA, CDR2 YSLEER. Written as DNA, the CDR3 is TGCGCCAGCAGCCAAGGCGGGACTAGCGGGCGCACAGATACGCAGTATTGT. This encodes CASSQGGTSGRTDTQYC.

Comments on this clonotype: This may be a read error, as it is one base from a much larger clone. V gene TRBV12-3 or TRBV12-4 combines with J gene TRBJ2-4, with a possible D match to TRBD2 (5 bases). This CDR3 has 15 amino acids. Written as DNA, the CDR3 is TGTGCCAGCAGCCCCCTAGCCATAGCCAAATACATTCAGTACTTC. It codes for CASSPLAIAKYIQYF.

There are a few counts of this clonotype. The rearrangement uses TRBV23-1 and TRBJ2-1; a possible D gene is TRBD1 (6 bases). TRBV23-1 is an ORF for which the function is uncertain. CDR3 size: 19 residues. Between the trimmed V and J ends, which lost 6 bases and 5 bases, there was a span of 29 bases. The CDR3, as DNA: TGCGCCAGCAGCCAGATAGGGCGGCAGGGGCAGAGGGACAACAATGAGCAGTTCTTC. It translates to CASSQIGRQGQRDNNEQFF.

There are many counts of this clonotype. The rearrangement links TRBV10-3 to TRBJ1-5; 7 bases are shared with TRBD1. Germline CDR1 reads ENHRY; CDR2 reads SYGVKD. V lost 10 bases and J lost 9; bases outside the gene matches: 12. This CDR3 is 13 amino acids long. CDR3 DNA sequence: TGTGCCACGACCGGGACAGACCAGGCGCCCCAGCATTTT. Translation: CATTGTDQAPQHF.

As for this clonotype: At one end, the junction sequence differs from germline, possibly due to a read error. J is TRBJ1-5 and V is TRBV6-5; D may be TRBD1 (6 bases). The V gene's germline CDR1 is MNHEY and CDR2 SVGAGI. The CDR3 length is 17 residues. This CDR3 is CASSPNVGGERNQPQHF. CDR3 bases: TGTGCCAGCAGCCCAAATGTGGGGGGCGAAAGAAATCAGCCCCAGCATTTC.

Of note for this clonotype: A much larger clone differs by one base, so this may be a read error. This chain links TRBV5-1 with TRBJ2-3; TRBD2 matches 8 bases. Germline V gene sequence: CDR1 SGHRS, CDR2 YFSETQ. CDR3 length: 14 residues. CDR3 sequence (DNA): TGCACCAGCAGCTTGGAACCTAGCGGGGATACGCAGTATTTT. Residues: CTSSLEPSGDTQYF.